This T cell receptor (beta chain) was sequenced in a study of shared clonotypes between healthy human individuals. Study findings and constraints: Compared with memory subsets, naive subsets generally had larger estimated richness. The naive CD4 repertoires of a few donors were compared, and roughly 5.1% of clonotypes were shared.

The CDR3 runs 16 residues. V lost 1 base and J lost 0, with 9 bases in between. The germline V gene encodes CDR1 SGHVS and CDR2 FQNEAQ. TCRdb keeps only in-frame clones here, not all; method: immunoSEQ multiplex PCR. The top ten clones hold roughly 0.36% of a sample with over a million clones, roughly 98.5% of them seen once. As regards this clone: As yet, its antigen is unknown.

The receptor was derived from a young man in good health. This chain uses TRBV7-8 with TRBJ1-4; D unresolved. The sequencing sample was made of naive CD4+ T cells sorted from blood. The sample's subset: CD45RA+ positively selected. CDR3 DNA: TGTGCCAGCAGCTTAGGTGGCGTACCAACTAATGAAAAACTGTTTTTT. Translating gives CASSLGGVPTNEKLFF.